The 27 T cell receptor beta chains reported below all come from one sample, sequenced in a study of T cell changes during pregnancy in multiple sclerosis. Measured with immunoSEQ multiplex PCR; TCRdb has only the in-frame clones, and not every one. This sample has 65,000 to 95,000 clones; around 94% occur once, and the top ten carry more than 0.75%. The source material was peripheral blood, sampled in the second trimester of pregnancy. The receptors were gathered from a female donor in good health, enrolled as a control in a pregnancy study.

This chain joins TRBV5-6 and TRBJ2-4; the match to TRBD2 covers 7 bases. Trimming removed 6 bases from V and 2 bases from J; junction bases left unmatched: 8. Germline V gene lookup returns CDR1 SGHDT and CDR2 YYEEEE. CDR3 length: 15 residues. The CDR3 region is CASTETGGSKNIQYF. The CDR3 DNA is TGTGCCAGCACCGAAACGGGGGGTTCCAAAAACATTCAGTACTTC.

This clone occurred once. The chain carries TRBV29-1 and TRBJ2-5; D uncertain. The germline V gene has CDR1 SQVTM and CDR2 ANQGSEA. Deletions cut 3 bases from V and 5 bases from J, with 4 bases between. The CDR3 loop spans 10 amino acids. CDR3 DNA sequence: TGCAGCGTTGACGCGGAGACCCAGTACTTC. Translated: CSVDAETQYF.

V usage is TRBV29-1 and J usage is TRBJ2-5; D call uncertain. From germline, CDR1 is SQVTM and CDR2 ANQGSEA. The CDR3 is made up of 11 amino acids. V lost 4 bases and J 5 bases, leaving 8 bases between the germline ends. In DNA, the CDR3 is TGCAGCGTTGCGGTCGGGGAGACCCAGTACTTC. The encoded protein is CSVAVGETQYF.

CDR3 in amino acids: CASSQDQGGAYEQYF. In DNA, the CDR3 is TGCGCCAGCAGCCAAGATCAGGGCGGGGCCTACGAGCAGTACTTC. The rearrangement joins TRBV4-1 to TRBJ2-7; TRBD2 might be the D (6 bases). Germline values: CDR1 MGHRA, CDR2 YSYEKL. CDR3 length: 15 amino acids. Trimming shortened V by 0 bases and J by 2 bases, and 11 bases separated the two germline ends.

The chain combines TRBV7-2 with TRBJ1-4; D is ambiguous. The CDR3 is 14 residues long. Germline V gene sequence: CDR1 SGHTA, CDR2 FQGNSA. Between the trimmed V and J ends, which lost 1 base and 4 bases, there was a span of 7 bases. The CDR3 loop reads CASSLGEVNEKLFF. The CDR3 bases are TGTGCCAGCAGCTTAGGAGAGGTTAATGAAAAACTGTTTTTT.

V gene TRBV7-9 combines with J gene TRBJ2-3; D unclear. CDR1 is SEHNR, CDR2 FQNEAQ, per germline (reference sequence). The V and J ends lost 2 bases and 2 bases respectively, with 11 bases between them. CDR3 size: 15 residues. The CDR3 nucleotides read TGTGCCAGCAGCTTACTAGACTCGTTCACAGATACGCAGTATTTT. Translated, it gives CASSLLDSFTDTQYF.

Concerning this clone: The conserved phenylalanine or tryptophan normally closing the CDR3 is absent here, so this likely arose from a read error. The chain carries TRBV6-1 and TRBJ1-1; TRBD1 aligns across 9 bases. Germline-derived CDR1 and CDR2 are MNHNS and SASEGT. The length of the CDR3 is 15 residues. Unmatched junction bases numbered 9, after V lost 4 bases and J lost 6 bases. CDR3 in amino acids: CASSVLDRGGAEAFV. As DNA, the CDR3 is TGTGCCAGCAGTGTCCTGGACAGGGGCGGAGCTGAAGCTTTCGTT.

This chain connects TRBV5-1 to TRBJ2-1; 8 positions match TRBD2. Germline-derived CDR1 and CDR2 are SGHRS and YFSETQ. The CDR3 extends over 17 amino acids. V lost 3 bases, J lost 1 base, and 9 bases stayed unmatched. CDR3 loop: CASSSEPTSASYNEQFF. The CDR3 DNA reads as TGCGCCAGCAGCTCGGAACCGACTAGCGCGTCCTACAATGAGCAGTTCTTC. The full variable domain, completed using reference TRBV5-1 and TRBJ2-1, is KAGVTQTPRYLIKTRGQQVTLSCSPISGHRSVSWYQQTPGQGLQFLFEYFSETQRNKGNFPGRFSGRQFSNSRSEMNVSTLELGDSALYLCASSSEPTSASYNEQFFGPGTRLTVL.

The V gene is TRBV7-6, the J gene TRBJ2-1, with a weak D call TRBD2 (5 bases). CDR3 size: 17 residues. Trimming shortened V by 2 bases and J by 7 bases, and 21 bases separated the two germline ends. Germline assignment: CDR1 SGHVS and CDR2 FNYEAQ. CDR3 sequence reads: CASSLTGFGVGGNEQFF. CDR3 DNA sequence: TGTGCCAGCAGCTTAACTGGTTTCGGGGTAGGTGGGAATGAGCAGTTCTTC.

The CDR3 DNA sequence: TGCGCCAGCAAACCGGGACAGGGGTCCTACGAGCAGTACTTC. Translating gives CASKPGQGSYEQYF. The V gene is TRBV5-1, the J gene TRBJ2-7; 10 bases align to TRBD1. The CDR3 contains 14 residues. J was trimmed by 1 base and V by 6 bases; bases with no gene match: 4. Germline CDR1 reads SGHRS; CDR2 reads YFSETQ.

About this clone: One end of the junction does not line up with germline, which may come from a read error. The genes are TRBV5-1 and TRBJ1-1; D is unresolved. Germline V gene data show CDR1 as SGHRS and CDR2 as YFSETQ. The CDR3 length is 14 residues. The DNA for the CDR3 is TGCGCCAGCGGCTTGGATAGCCTTAACACTGAAGCTTTCTTT. This translates into CASGLDSLNTEAFF.

V gene TRBV10-3 combines with J gene TRBJ2-7, with 7 nucleotides matching TRBD2. Germline V gene data show CDR1 as ENHRY and CDR2 as SYGVKD. Germline trimming cut 2 bases from V and 0 bases from J; bases unmatched to any gene: 4. The CDR3 sequence is 15 residues long. This CDR3 is CAISEGGSASYEQYF. The CDR3 region has the DNA TGTGCCATCAGTGAGGGCGGGAGTGCCTCCTACGAGCAGTACTTC.

The V call is TRBV6-6, the J call TRBJ1-1; the D gene is possibly TRBD1 (5 bases). V lost 0 bases, J lost 5 bases, and 16 bases lay in between. This CDR3 contains 16 residues. Germline-derived CDR1 and CDR2 are MNHNY and SVGAGI (reference sequence). CDR3 sequence reads: CASSYSKGQGGTEAFF. In nucleotides, the CDR3 is TGTGCCAGCAGTTACTCGAAGGGCCAGGGTGGGACTGAAGCTTTCTTT.

J is TRBJ2-5 and V is TRBV5-1, with D possibly TRBD1 on 5 matching bases. V was trimmed by 4 bases and J by 1 base, leaving 14 bases between them. The CDR3 has 15 residues. Looked up from germline, CDR1 is SGHRS and CDR2 is YFSETQ. The CDR3 DNA follows: TGCGCCAGCAGCGTAAATAAAGGGGTCCAAGAGACCCAGTACTTC. Protein product: CASSVNKGVQETQYF.

V gene TRBV30 combines with J gene TRBJ2-2, with TRBD2 identical over 12 bases. The CDR3 covers 16 residues. CDR1 GTSNPN and CDR2 SVGIG come from the germline V gene (reference sequence). Trimming at V came to 3 bases and at J to 5 bases, leaving 7 bases not matched to a gene. The CDR3 DNA follows: TGTGCCTGGAGGGCTAGCGGGAGGGCTCGTACCGGGGAGCTGTTTTTT. It is translated as CAWRASGRARTGELFF.

The V and J genes are TRBV5-4 and TRBJ2-1, with 13 bases that match TRBD2. The germline CDR1 and CDR2 sequences are SGHNT and YYREEE (reference sequence). After removal of 4 bases from V and 7 bases from J, the junction contained 8 bases not matched to a gene. CDR3 length equals 16 residues. The CDR3 sequence: CASSPRTSGRGNEQFF. CDR3 DNA sequence: TGTGCCAGCAGCCCAAGAACTAGCGGGAGGGGGAATGAGCAGTTCTTC.

V gene TRBV2 combines with J gene TRBJ2-1; 8 nucleotides agree with TRBD1. The V segment lost 5 bases and the J segment 7 bases; nucleotides outside the gene matches: 7. Germline lookup yields CDR1 SNHLY and CDR2 FYNNEI. The CDR3 spans 14 residues. CDR3 sequence: CASSKQGEENEQFF. CDR3 in DNA: TGTGCCAGCAGTAAACAGGGGGAAGAAAATGAGCAGTTCTTC.

V and J are TRBV7-9 and TRBJ2-7; possible D gene TRBD2, 6 bases. Germline V lookup: CDR1 SEHNR, CDR2 FQNEAQ (reference sequence). V dropped 1 base and J dropped 5 bases, with 12 bases sitting between them. The CDR3 consists of 14 residues. CDR3: CASSLGQGLDEQYF. CDR3 DNA: TGTGCCAGCAGCTTAGGGCAGGGACTGGACGAGCAGTACTTC. Based on the CDR3 plus reference TRBV7-9 and TRBJ2-7, the full variable domain is DTGVSQNPRHKITKRGQNVTFRCDPISEHNRLYWYRQTLGQGPEFLTYFQNEAQLEKSRLLSDRFSAERPKGSFSTLEIQRTEQGDSAMYLCASSLGQGLDEQYFGPGTRLTVT.

V usage is TRBV25-1 and J usage is TRBJ2-3; weak D call: TRBD1 (5 bases). The length of the CDR3 is 14 residues. CDR1 MGHDK and CDR2 SYGVNS come from the germline V gene. V lost 6 bases, J lost 6 bases, and 16 bases lay in between. The CDR3 here is CASRATGVGDTQYF. The CDR3 bases are TGTGCCAGCAGGGCTACAGGTGTTGGCGATACGCAGTATTTT.

The V gene is TRBV27, the J gene TRBJ1-1, with 9 bases identical to TRBD1. The CDR3 covers 16 residues. V trimming: 2 bases; J trimming: 5 bases; junction bases outside the gene matches: 9. Germline V gene data show CDR1 as MNHEY and CDR2 as SMNVEV (reference sequence). CDR3 DNA sequence: TGTGCCAGCAGTTTACGGACAGGGGCGTCACGGACTGAAGCTTTCTTT. Translating it yields CASSLRTGASRTEAFF.

The V gene is TRBV19, the J gene TRBJ2-2; no reliable D call. This CDR3 is built from 17 residues. Germline CDR1 and CDR2: LNHDA and SQIVND (reference sequence). Deletions cut 4 bases from V and 5 bases from J, with 20 bases between. CDR3 in DNA: TGTGCCAGTAGTACCAGGAAGAACACGAACCCTACCGGGGAGCTGTTTTTT. This gives the protein CASSTRKNTNPTGELFF.

The sample holds one count of this clone. CDR3 nucleotides: TGTGCCAGCAGCTTAGCGGCTAGCGGGAACACAGATACGCAGTATTTT. Amino acids: CASSLAASGNTDTQYF. This rearrangement joins TRBV7-8 to TRBJ2-3; 9 bases fit TRBD2. The V and J ends lost 0 bases and 2 bases, in that order; junction bases with no gene match: 3. This CDR3 spans 16 amino acids. Germline loops: CDR1 SGHVS, CDR2 FQNEAQ.

This chain uses TRBV11-3 with TRBJ1-1; D is unclear. This CDR3 has 13 amino acids. In germline, CDR1 is SGHNT, CDR2 YENEEA. V was cut by 0 bases and J by 5 bases, with 7 bases left in between. CDR3 residues: CASSLERGTEAFF. CDR3 coding DNA: TGTGCCAGCAGCTTAGAGCGAGGGACTGAAGCTTTCTTT.

J is TRBJ2-7 and V is TRBV2, with 8 bases aligning to TRBD2. CDR1 and CDR2 from the germline V gene are SNHLY and FYNNEI. J was trimmed by 5 bases and V by 10 bases; bases with no gene match: 13. This CDR3 region has 14 residues. The CDR3 here is CAITNQREYNEQYF. The CDR3 nucleotides are TGTGCCATCACGAATCAGCGGGAGTACAACGAGCAGTACTTC.

This sequence joins TRBV12-5 and TRBJ1-1; 10 bases line up with TRBD1. V lost 0 bases and J lost 2; bases outside the gene matches: 6. The germline V gene encodes CDR1 LGHNT and CDR2 FRNRAP. This CDR3 comprises 17 residues. The CDR3 DNA reads as TGTGCTAGTGGTTTGGTACGAGACAGGGGGCTTAACACTGAAGCTTTCTTT. It is translated as CASGLVRDRGLNTEAFF.

This chain connects TRBV2 to TRBJ2-6, with 7 bases fitting TRBD1. Trimming took 5 bases from V and 4 from J; bases not matched to a gene: 11. The CDR3 runs 17 residues. Germline CDR1 is SNHLY and CDR2 is FYNNEI. DNA of the CDR3: TGTGCCAGCAGTAAGAACAGGGGAACGGGGGGGGCCAACGTCCTGACTTTC. As protein: CASSKNRGTGGANVLTF.

The rearrangement uses TRBV29-1 and TRBJ2-1; possibly TRBD2 for D (6 bases). CDR3 size: 15 residues. V was pared by 0 bases and J by 9 bases, with 18 bases between. Looked up from germline, CDR1 is SQVTM and CDR2 is ANQGSEA. The CDR3 sequence: CSVEDPKRESSEQFF. For the CDR3, the DNA is TGCAGCGTTGAAGATCCCAAACGGGAGTCCTCTGAGCAGTTCTTC.